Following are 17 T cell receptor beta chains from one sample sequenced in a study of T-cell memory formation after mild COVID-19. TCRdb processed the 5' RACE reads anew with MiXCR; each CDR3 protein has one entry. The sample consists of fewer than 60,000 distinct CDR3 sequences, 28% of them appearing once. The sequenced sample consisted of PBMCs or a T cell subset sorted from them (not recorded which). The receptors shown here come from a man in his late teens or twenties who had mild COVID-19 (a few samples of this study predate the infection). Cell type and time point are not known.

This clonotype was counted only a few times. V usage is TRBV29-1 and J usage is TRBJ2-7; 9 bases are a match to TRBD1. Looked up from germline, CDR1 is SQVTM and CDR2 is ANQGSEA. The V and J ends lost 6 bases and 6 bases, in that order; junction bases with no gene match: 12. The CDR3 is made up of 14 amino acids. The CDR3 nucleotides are TGCAGCGTAACCGACCGGGACAGGGCCCGCGAGCAGTACTTC. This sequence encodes CSVTDRDRAREQYF.

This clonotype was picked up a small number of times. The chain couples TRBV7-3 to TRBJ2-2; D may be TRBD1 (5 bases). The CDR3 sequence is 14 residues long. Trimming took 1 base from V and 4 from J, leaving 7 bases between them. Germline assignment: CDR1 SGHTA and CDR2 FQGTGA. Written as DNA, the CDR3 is TGTGCCAGCAGCTTAAGTGGGGCCACCGGGGAGCTGTTTTTT. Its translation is CASSLSGATGELFF.

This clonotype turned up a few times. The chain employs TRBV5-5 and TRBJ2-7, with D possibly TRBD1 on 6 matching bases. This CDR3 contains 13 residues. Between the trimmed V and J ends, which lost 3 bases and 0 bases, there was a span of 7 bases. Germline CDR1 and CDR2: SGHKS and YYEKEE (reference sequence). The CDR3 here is CASSWGLSYEQYF. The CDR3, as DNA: TGTGCCAGCAGCTGGGGGCTCTCCTACGAGCAGTACTTC. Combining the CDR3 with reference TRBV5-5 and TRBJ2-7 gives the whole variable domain DAGVTQSPTHLIKTRGQQVTLRCSPISGHKSVSWYQQVLGQGPQFIFQYYEKEERGRGNFPDRFSARQFPNYSSELNVNALLLGDSALYLCASSWGLSYEQYFGPGTRLTVT.

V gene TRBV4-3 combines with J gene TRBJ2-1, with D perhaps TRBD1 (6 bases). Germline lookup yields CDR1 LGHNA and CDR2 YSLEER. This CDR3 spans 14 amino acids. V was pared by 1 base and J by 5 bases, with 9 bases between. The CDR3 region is CASSQGTVHNEQFF. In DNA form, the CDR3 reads TGCGCCAGCAGCCAAGGGACAGTTCACAATGAGCAGTTCTTC.

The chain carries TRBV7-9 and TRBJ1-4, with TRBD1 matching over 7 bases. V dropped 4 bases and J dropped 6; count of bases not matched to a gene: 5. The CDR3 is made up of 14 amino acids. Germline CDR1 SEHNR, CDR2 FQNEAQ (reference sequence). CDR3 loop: CASSSDRVDEKLFF. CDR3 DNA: TGTGCCAGCAGCTCCGACAGGGTTGATGAAAAACTGTTTTTT.

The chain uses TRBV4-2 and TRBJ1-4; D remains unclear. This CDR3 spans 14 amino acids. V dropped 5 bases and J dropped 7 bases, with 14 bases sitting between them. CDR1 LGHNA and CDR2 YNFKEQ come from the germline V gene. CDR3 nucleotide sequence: TGTGCCAGCAGCAAGCCTGAGGAGGGTGAAAAACTGTTTTTT. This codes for CASSKPEEGEKLFF.

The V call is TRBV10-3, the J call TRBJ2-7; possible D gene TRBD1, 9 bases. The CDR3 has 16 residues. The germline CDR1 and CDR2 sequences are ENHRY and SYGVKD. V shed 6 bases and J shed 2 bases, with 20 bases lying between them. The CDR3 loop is CAISGGDRVLTYEQYF. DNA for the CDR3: TGTGCCATCAGCGGGGGGGACAGGGTTCTGACCTACGAGCAGTACTTC.

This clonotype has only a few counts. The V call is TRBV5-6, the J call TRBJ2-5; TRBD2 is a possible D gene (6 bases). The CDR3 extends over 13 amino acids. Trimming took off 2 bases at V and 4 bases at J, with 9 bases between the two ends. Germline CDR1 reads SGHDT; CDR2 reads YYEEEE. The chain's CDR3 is CASSFRETETQYF. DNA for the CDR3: TGTGCCAGCAGCTTCCGGGAGACAGAGACCCAGTACTTC.

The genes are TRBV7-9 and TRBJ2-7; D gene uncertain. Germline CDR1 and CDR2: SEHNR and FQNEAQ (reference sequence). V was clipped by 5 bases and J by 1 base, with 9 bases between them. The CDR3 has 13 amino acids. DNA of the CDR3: TGTGCCAGCAGCGAGGCAGCATCCTACGAGCAGTACTTC. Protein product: CASSEAASYEQYF.

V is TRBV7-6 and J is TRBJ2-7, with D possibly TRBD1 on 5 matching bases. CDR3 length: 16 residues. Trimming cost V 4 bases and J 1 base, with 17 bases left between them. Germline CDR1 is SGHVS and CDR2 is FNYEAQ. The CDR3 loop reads CASSSAPSSGSYEQYF. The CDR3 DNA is TGTGCCAGCAGCTCAGCGCCCTCATCAGGGTCCTACGAGCAGTACTTC.

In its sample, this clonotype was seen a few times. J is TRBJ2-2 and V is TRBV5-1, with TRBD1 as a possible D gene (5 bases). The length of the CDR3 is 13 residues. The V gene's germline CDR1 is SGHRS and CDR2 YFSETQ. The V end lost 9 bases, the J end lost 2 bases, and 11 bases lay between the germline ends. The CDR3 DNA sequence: TGCGCCATCGGCAGGGAAAACACCGGGGAGCTGTTTTTT. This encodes CAIGRENTGELFF.

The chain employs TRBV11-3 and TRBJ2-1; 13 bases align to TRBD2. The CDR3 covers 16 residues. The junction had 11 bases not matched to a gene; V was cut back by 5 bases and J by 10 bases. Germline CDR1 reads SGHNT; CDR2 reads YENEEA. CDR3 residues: CASSPYTSGGAGEQFF. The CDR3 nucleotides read TGTGCCAGCAGCCCCTATACTAGCGGGGGGGCAGGAGAGCAGTTCTTC.

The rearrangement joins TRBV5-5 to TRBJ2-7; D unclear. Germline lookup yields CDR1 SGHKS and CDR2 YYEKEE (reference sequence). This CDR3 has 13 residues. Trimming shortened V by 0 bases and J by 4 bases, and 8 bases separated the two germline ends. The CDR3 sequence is CASSLGSVYEQYV. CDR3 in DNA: TGTGCCAGCAGCTTGGGGTCCGTATACGAGCAGTACGTC.

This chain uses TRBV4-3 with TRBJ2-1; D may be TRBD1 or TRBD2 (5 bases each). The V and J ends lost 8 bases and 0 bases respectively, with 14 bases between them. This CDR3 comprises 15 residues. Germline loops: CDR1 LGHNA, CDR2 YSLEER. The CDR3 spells CASGEGTSSYNEQFF. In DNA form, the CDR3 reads TGCGCCAGCGGAGAGGGGACGAGCTCCTACAATGAGCAGTTCTTC.

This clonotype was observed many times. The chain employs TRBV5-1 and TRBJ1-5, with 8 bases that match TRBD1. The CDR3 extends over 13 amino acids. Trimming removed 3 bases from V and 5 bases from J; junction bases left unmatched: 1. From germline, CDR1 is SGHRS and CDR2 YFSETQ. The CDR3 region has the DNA TGCGCCAGCAGCTCGACAGGGGATCAGCCCCAGCATTTT. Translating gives CASSSTGDQPQHF. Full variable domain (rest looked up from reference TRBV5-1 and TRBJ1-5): KAGVTQTPRYLIKTRGQQVTLSCSPISGHRSVSWYQQTPGQGLQFLFEYFSETQRNKGNFPGRFSGRQFSNSRSEMNVSTLELGDSALYLCASSSTGDQPQHFGDGTRLSIL.

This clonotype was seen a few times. The CDR3 loop is CASSAGRGAVDTQYF. The CDR3 DNA is TGTGCCAGCAGCGCGGGGCGGGGGGCCGTAGATACGCAGTATTTT. This chain joins TRBV6-4 and TRBJ2-3; 8 bases line up with TRBD2. CDR1 is MRHNA, CDR2 SNTAGT, per germline. The CDR3 loop spans 15 amino acids. V lost 6 bases, J lost 5 bases, and 10 bases stayed unmatched.

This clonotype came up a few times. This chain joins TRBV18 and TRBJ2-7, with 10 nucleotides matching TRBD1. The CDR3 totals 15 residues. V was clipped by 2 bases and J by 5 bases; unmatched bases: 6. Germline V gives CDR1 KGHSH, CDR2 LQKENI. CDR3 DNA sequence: TGTGCCAGCTCACCAGAGGACAGGGGGTTCCACGAGCAGTACGTC. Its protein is CASSPEDRGFHEQYV.